Here is one T cell receptor (beta chain) with its context. These data originate in a study of blood T cell repertoires in COVID-19. The CDR3 covers 14 residues. V lost 0 bases to trimming and J lost 7 bases, with 12 bases between them. Germline loops: CDR1 MNHEY, CDR2 SMNVEV (reference sequence). Libraries were prepared by immunoSEQ multiplex PCR; TCRdb keeps only in-frame clonotypes and omits some of them. The repertoire holds over 250,000 clones, with around 90% as singletons. The receptor's source is a man in his fifties with acute or convalescent COVID-19. The V gene is TRBV27, the J gene TRBJ1-1; D call uncertain. Sequenced input: peripheral blood. CDR3 nucleotide sequence: TGTGCCAGCAGTTTATCCACCTACCCCCTTGAAGCTTTCTTT. Translated, it gives CASSLSTYPLEAFF.